The 14 T cell receptor beta chains given below trace back to one sample, sequenced in a study of regulatory T cells in long-lasting Graves disease. Time point described: newly diagnosed GD, antithyroid drugs for less than 3 months. The TCR library was made from RNA extracted from PBMCs. Researchers made TCR beta libraries by using iRepertoire HTBI primers and running Arm-PCR on CDR3 regions. MiXCR, run by TCRdb on the multiplex PCR reads, gives a single entry per CDR3 protein. The sample has roughly 400,000 distinct CDR3 sequences, around 17% seen once. The sample also formed part of further work on T cells in Graves' hyperthyroidism and ophthalmopathy.

The sequenced sample was peripheral blood mononuclear cells (PBMCs), obtained at new diagnosis, from a patient treated with antithyroid drugs. All receptors derive from a woman younger than 35 with Graves disease.

This clonotype was observed a few times. This rearrangement joins TRBV19 to TRBJ1-2; 9 bases match TRBD1. The CDR3 spans 13 residues. Losses at the gene ends were 3 bases for V and 8 bases for J; bases not matched to a gene: 4. Germline V gene sequence: CDR1 LNHDA, CDR2 SQIVND (reference sequence). CDR3 bases: TGTGCCAGTAGTATCAGGACAGGGGCCGGCTACACCTTC. It yields the protein CASSIRTGAGYTF.

This clonotype has a handful of counts. The chain is built from TRBV6-2 or TRBV6-3 and TRBJ2-7; 7 bases fit TRBD2. The ends lost 2 bases at V and 1 base at J; junction bases unmatched: 2. Germline loops: CDR1 MNHEY, CDR2 SVGEGT. This CDR3 is 14 amino acids long. CDR3 sequence (DNA): TGTGCCAGCAGTTACGGGGAGGGGTCCTACGAGCAGTACTTC. Its protein product is CASSYGEGSYEQYF.

In this sample, this clonotype turned up many times. The genes are TRBV28 and TRBJ2-2; 7 bases align to TRBD2. The length of the CDR3 is 17 residues. Germline V gives CDR1 MDHEN, CDR2 SYDVKM. The V segment lost 3 bases and the J segment 5 bases; nucleotides outside the gene matches: 12. Here the CDR3 reads CASSFPLASTMTGELFF. CDR3 DNA sequence: TGTGCCAGCAGTTTCCCACTAGCGTCGACTATGACCGGGGAGCTGTTTTTT.

This clonotype appeared many times. The chain has TRBV5-5 and TRBJ2-1, with 7 bases fitting TRBD2. The germline V gene has CDR1 SGHKS and CDR2 YYEKEE (reference sequence). V trimming: 2 bases; J trimming: 0 bases; junction bases outside the gene matches: 5. The CDR3 length is 16 residues. In DNA, the CDR3 is TGTGCCAGCAGCTTAAGCGGGGTCAGCTCCTACAATGAGCAGTTCTTC. Protein product: CASSLSGVSSYNEQFF.

This clonotype has a count of ten or more. V and J are TRBV24-1 and TRBJ2-7; 11 bases align to TRBD2. From germline, CDR1 is KGHDR and CDR2 SFDVKD. V lost 4 bases, J lost 3 bases, and 16 bases stayed unmatched. The CDR3 is 19 amino acids. The DNA of the CDR3 is TGTGCCACCAGTGACACCCGACCCGGGACTAGCGGAGGTTACTACGAGCAGTACTTC. It codes for CATSDTRPGTSGGYYEQYF.

About this clonotype itself: This clone may be a read error of a much larger clone one base away. The rearrangement joins TRBV3-1 to TRBJ2-5, with 7 bases aligning to TRBD2. There are 16 residues in the CDR3. V trimming: 0 bases; J trimming: 3 bases; junction bases outside the gene matches: 7. The germline CDR1 and CDR2 sequences are LGHDT and YNNKEL (reference sequence). The CDR3 loop is CASSQDYGLGKETQYF. CDR3 bases: TGTGCCAGCAGCCAAGATTACGGACTAGGGAAAGAGACCCAGTACTTC.

Many counts were recorded for this clonotype. This chain uses TRBV2 with TRBJ2-7; TRBD1 aligns across 10 bases. Trimming removed 9 bases from V and 1 base from J; junction bases left unmatched: 3. The CDR3 contains 13 residues. CDR1 and CDR2 from the germline V gene are SNHLY and FYNNEI. The CDR3 sequence is CASRDRGSYEQYF. The CDR3, as DNA: TGTGCCAGTAGGGACAGGGGTTCCTACGAGCAGTACTTC.

This CDR3 is CASSEAEHSGYSNQPQHF. DNA for the CDR3: TGTGCCAGCAGTGAAGCCGAACACTCCGGATATAGCAATCAGCCCCAGCATTTT. This rearrangement joins TRBV6-4 to TRBJ1-5; D not certain. Between the trimmed V and J ends, which lost 3 bases and 0 bases, there was a span of 18 bases. CDR1 MRHNA and CDR2 SNTAGT come from the germline V gene. The CDR3 extends over 18 amino acids.

This clonotype was found many times. Mismatch with germline at one junction end may stem from a read error. V usage is TRBV2 and J usage is TRBJ2-3, with D unclear. Germline CDR1 and CDR2: SNHLY and FYNNEI. CDR3 size: 15 residues. CDR3 protein: CASTVMVGGTDTQYF. The CDR3 nucleotides are TGTGCCAGCACCGTGATGGTCGGTGGCACAGATACGCAATATTTT.

The rearrangement uses TRBV5-1 and TRBJ2-7; D ambiguous. The CDR3 length is 15 residues. Trimming took 1 base from V and 4 from J, leaving 15 bases between them. In germline, CDR1 is SGHRS, CDR2 YFSETQ. CDR3 coding DNA: TGCGCCAGCAGCTTGTCCCCTGGTCTTCCTTACGAGCAGTACTTC. Protein product: CASSLSPGLPYEQYF.

The chain joins TRBV5-1 to TRBJ2-7, with 9 bases identical to TRBD1. V shed 4 bases, J shed 4 bases, and the junction held 6 bases outside the gene matches. CDR1 is SGHRS, CDR2 YFSETQ, per germline. This CDR3 is built from 14 residues. The CDR3 loop reads CASSVLGQGYEQYF. The CDR3 DNA follows: TGCGCCAGCAGCGTGTTGGGACAGGGATACGAGCAGTACTTC.

The rearrangement uses TRBV28 and TRBJ1-4, with D possibly being TRBD1 (6 bases). V dropped 7 bases and J dropped 8 bases, with 11 bases sitting between them. In germline, CDR1 is MDHEN, CDR2 SYDVKM. This CDR3 region has 12 residues. The DNA of the CDR3 is TGTGCCAGCAACCAGGGGAAGGAAAAACTGTTTTTT. Residues: CASNQGKEKLFF.

This clonotype appeared a few times. The V call is TRBV20-1, the J call TRBJ2-7; no firm D call. Germline values: CDR1 DFQATT, CDR2 SNEGSKA (reference sequence). V lost 0 bases and J lost 3, with 12 bases in between. The CDR3 loop spans 14 amino acids. Here the CDR3 DNA reads TGCAGTGCTAGAGACCCCGGCGTCTACTACGAGCAGTACTTC. The encoded protein is CSARDPGVYYEQYF.

The chain uses TRBV2 and TRBJ1-5, with D maybe TRBD1 (6 bases). CDR3 length equals 15 residues. V shed 1 base and J shed 4 bases, with 11 bases lying between them. Per the germline V gene, CDR1 is SNHLY and CDR2 is FYNNEI. In nucleotides, the CDR3 is TGTGCCAGCAGTGAAGGAGGGGGTCGGAATCAGCCCCAGCATTTT. It specifies CASSEGGGRNQPQHF.